This TCR beta chain was found in a study of cytomegalovirus exposure and HLA in healthy donors. V lost 6 bases to trimming and J lost 4 bases, with 15 bases between them. The CDR3 consists of 14 residues. Germline V gives CDR1 LNHDA, CDR2 SQIVND (reference sequence). PCR involved 60 Vbeta and 13 Jbeta primers. Sequencing was performed with immunoSEQ multiplex PCR; in TCRdb, only in-frame clones are kept and a portion is missing. The table records approximately 190,000 clones, around 64% of them present only once. The receptor was derived from a man between 40 and 49 years old in good health and CMV-seropositive. The chain has TRBV19 and TRBJ1-1, with D maybe TRBD1 (6 bases). The sequenced material came from PBMCs. Here the CDR3 DNA reads TGTGCCAGTAGCAACAGGGAGGGTAGCACTGAAGCTTTCTTT. Translated, it gives CASSNREGSTEAFF.